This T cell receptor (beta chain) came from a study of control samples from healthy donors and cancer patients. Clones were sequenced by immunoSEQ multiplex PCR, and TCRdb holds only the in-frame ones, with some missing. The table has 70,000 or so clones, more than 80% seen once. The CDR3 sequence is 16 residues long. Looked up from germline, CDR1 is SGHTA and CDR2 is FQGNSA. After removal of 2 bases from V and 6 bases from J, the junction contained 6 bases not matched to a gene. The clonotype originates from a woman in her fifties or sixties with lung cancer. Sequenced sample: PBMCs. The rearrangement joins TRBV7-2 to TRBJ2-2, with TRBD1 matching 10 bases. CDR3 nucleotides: TGTGCCAGCAGCTTACAATTCGGACAGGGGGCCGGGGAGCTGTTTTTT. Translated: CASSLQFGQGAGELFF.